This TCR beta chain was profiled in a study of naive and memory T cell subsets. This clonotype has only a few counts. Separate alpha and beta amplification began at the second PCR step. An equimolar mix of two oligonucleotides served as the beta constant-region primer for TRBC1 and TRBC2. TCRdb re-called the UMI-ligation and nested PCR reads with MiXCR, one entry per CDR3 protein. The sample yields about 150,000 distinct CDR3 sequences, approximately 15% seen once. Looked up from germline, CDR1 is SGHAT and CDR2 is FQDESV (reference sequence). V gave up 5 bases and J gave up 5 bases, with 18 bases separating them. The CDR3 totals 15 residues.

Sequenced material: naive CD4+ T cells from blood. The clonotype originates from a human donor in good health. The chain links TRBV11-1 to TRBJ1-2; perhaps TRBD1 as D (6 bases). CDR3 nucleotides: TGTGCCAGCAGCCCCCTTGACAGGTGGAGATATGGCTACACCTTC. Protein: CASSPLDRWRYGYTF.